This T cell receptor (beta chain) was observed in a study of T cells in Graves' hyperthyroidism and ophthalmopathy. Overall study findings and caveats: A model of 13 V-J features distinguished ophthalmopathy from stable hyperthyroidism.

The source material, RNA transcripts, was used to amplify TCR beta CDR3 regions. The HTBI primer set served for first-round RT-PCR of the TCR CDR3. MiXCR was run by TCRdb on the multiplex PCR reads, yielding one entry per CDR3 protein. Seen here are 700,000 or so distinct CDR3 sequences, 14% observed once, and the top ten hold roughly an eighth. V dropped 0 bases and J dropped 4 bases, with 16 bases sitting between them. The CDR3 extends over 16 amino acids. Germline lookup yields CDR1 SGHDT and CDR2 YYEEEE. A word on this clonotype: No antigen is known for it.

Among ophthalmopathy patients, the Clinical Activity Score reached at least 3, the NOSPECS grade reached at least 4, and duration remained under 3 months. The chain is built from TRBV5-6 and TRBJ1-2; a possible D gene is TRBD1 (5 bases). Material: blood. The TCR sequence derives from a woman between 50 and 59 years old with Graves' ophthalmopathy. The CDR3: CASSLGLQDTFYGYTF. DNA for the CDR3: TGTGCCAGCAGCTTGGGTTTACAGGATACTTTCTATGGCTACACCTTC.